These 26 T cell receptor beta chains originate from one sample sequenced in a study of blood T cell repertoires in COVID-19. Profiled with immunoSEQ multiplex PCR; TCRdb holds only in-frame clones, not every one. The data show around 94,000 clones, 91% seen once. The sequenced sample was peripheral blood. The receptors were sampled from a man aged 18 to 29 with acute or convalescent COVID-19.

The chain has TRBV27 and TRBJ1-2; D not certain. The CDR3 length is 13 residues. Germline V gives CDR1 MNHEY, CDR2 SMNVEV (reference sequence). V lost 5 bases and J lost 8, with 15 bases in between. The CDR3 nucleotides read TGTGCCAGCAGTCCTCAATTAGAGGAAGGCTACACCTTC. It encodes CASSPQLEEGYTF.

The DNA for the CDR3 is TGTGCCAGCAGTGCGGACAGGGGTTCCTCTGGAAACACCATATATTTT. Its protein is CASSADRGSSGNTIYF. The chain couples TRBV6-1 to TRBJ1-3, with 9 nucleotides matching TRBD1. V gave up 4 bases and J gave up 0 bases; unmatched junction bases: 4. Germline CDR1 reads MNHNS; CDR2 reads SASEGT. This CDR3 is built from 16 residues.

This chain connects TRBV6-4 to TRBJ1-1; 10 bases line up with TRBD1. V shed 6 bases and J 4 bases; nucleotides not matched to a gene: 11. The CDR3 consists of 16 residues. CDR1 and CDR2 (germline): MRHNA, SNTAGT. CDR3 protein: CASSPDPGQGITEAFF. Written as DNA, the CDR3 is TGTGCCAGCAGCCCGGACCCGGGACAGGGGATCACTGAAGCTTTCTTT.

The chain carries TRBV19 and TRBJ2-2, with 8 bases that match TRBD1. Unmatched junction bases numbered 2, after V lost 4 bases and J lost 1 base. The CDR3 has 15 residues. Looked up from germline, CDR1 is LNHDA and CDR2 is SQIVND (reference sequence). CDR3 DNA: TGTGCCAGTAGTACCGGGACAGGGAACACCGGGGAGCTGTTTTTT. Its translation is CASSTGTGNTGELFF. Full variable domain (outside the CDR3, taken from reference TRBV19 and TRBJ2-2): DGGITQSPKYLFRKEGQNVTLSCEQNLNHDAMYWYRQDPGQGLRLIYYSQIVNDFQKGDIAEGYSVSREKKESFPLTVTSAQKNPTAFYLCASSTGTGNTGELFFGEGSRLTVL.

CDR3 sequence reads: CASSHTRQGNTEAFF. CDR3 nucleotide sequence: TGTGCCAGCAGCCACACGAGACAGGGGAACACTGAAGCTTTCTTT. V usage is TRBV14 and J usage is TRBJ1-1; TRBD1 matches 7 bases. The junction had 5 bases not matched to a gene; V was cut back by 3 bases and J by 1 base. Germline CDR1 is SGHDN and CDR2 is FVKESK. This CDR3 has 15 amino acids.

This chain links TRBV4-1 with TRBJ2-7, with D tentatively TRBD2 (5 bases). V lost 1 base, J lost 1 base, and 8 bases lay in between. Germline V gene sequence: CDR1 MGHRA, CDR2 YSYEKL. The CDR3 is 14 amino acids. The CDR3 sequence is CASSQGAGSYEQYF. The CDR3 bases are TGCGCCAGCAGCCAAGGGGCGGGTTCCTACGAGCAGTACTTC.

V gene TRBV5-8 combines with J gene TRBJ1-4; tentatively, D is TRBD1 (5 bases). CDR3 size: 17 residues. Trimming stripped 3 bases from V and 1 base from J, with 16 bases between. Per germline, CDR1 SGHTS and CDR2 YDEGEE. The CDR3 DNA sequence: TGTGCCAGCAGCTATCGGACGTCAGGGCAAACTAATGAAAAACTGTTTTTT. Its protein product is CASSYRTSGQTNEKLFF.

The chain uses TRBV6-2 or TRBV6-3 and TRBJ2-7; 10 bases are shared with TRBD1. CDR1 and CDR2 (germline): MNHEY, SVGEGT. Trimming removed 0 bases from V and 0 bases from J; junction bases left unmatched: 8. The CDR3 extends over 18 amino acids. For the CDR3, the DNA is TGTGCCAGCAGTTACTCGAGAGGGACAGGGGTCGTCTCCTACGAGCAGTACTTC. Its translation: CASSYSRGTGVVSYEQYF.

This chain uses TRBV2 with TRBJ1-5, with 10 bases fitting TRBD1. J was trimmed by 6 bases and V by 10 bases; bases with no gene match: 9. This CDR3 comprises 14 residues. The V gene's germline CDR1 is SNHLY and CDR2 FYNNEI. CDR3 bases: TGTGCCATTAGGGACAGGGGTCTTTTTCAGCCCCAGCATTTT. It yields the protein CAIRDRGLFQPQHF.

This clone was seen only once. The V and J genes are TRBV11-2 and TRBJ1-1; D unclear. Trimming pared 3 bases from V and 11 bases from J, leaving 19 bases between. CDR1 and CDR2 (germline): SGHAT, FQNNGV. The CDR3 totals 14 residues. The DNA for the CDR3 is TGTGCCAGCAGCTTGGCGGGGATCTCAAGTGGGGCTTTCTTT. Protein: CASSLAGISSGAFF.

The V and J genes are TRBV27 and TRBJ1-6; TRBD1 matches 7 bases. Germline CDR1 MNHEY, CDR2 SMNVEV (reference sequence). With V trimmed by 8 bases and J by 8 bases, 9 bases remained unmatched. The CDR3 spans 14 residues. The CDR3 spells CASGTYRGDSPLHF. The CDR3 DNA follows: TGTGCCAGCGGAACTTACAGGGGTGATTCACCCCTCCACTTT.

V gene TRBV5-4 combines with J gene TRBJ2-7, with 7 nucleotides matching TRBD1. The CDR3 runs 14 residues. V lost 4 bases, J lost 5 bases, and 9 bases stayed unmatched. In germline, CDR1 is SGHNT, CDR2 YYREEE (reference sequence). The DNA of the CDR3 is TGTGCCAGCAGCCTAGGGACAGTCCGGAACGAGCAGTACTTC. Translation: CASSLGTVRNEQYF.

J is TRBJ2-1 and V is TRBV30; 10 positions match TRBD2. The CDR3 covers 11 residues. Germline-derived CDR1 and CDR2 are GTSNPN and SVGIG (reference sequence). With 0 bases clipped from V and 16 bases from J, the junction kept 3 bases outside the gene matches. CDR3 in amino acids: CAWSVAGGPFF. CDR3 nucleotide sequence: TGTGCCTGGAGTGTAGCGGGGGGGCCATTCTTC. Variable domain in full (rest from reference TRBV30 and TRBJ2-1): SQTIHQWPATLVQPVGSPLSLECTVEGTSNPNLYWYRQAAGRGLQLLFYSVGIGQISSEVPQNLSASRPQDRQFILSSKKLLLSDSGFYLCAWSVAGGPFFGPGTRLTVL.

The V gene is TRBV13, the J gene TRBJ2-1; TRBD1 matches at 7 bases. The V gene's germline CDR1 is PRHDT and CDR2 FYEKMQ (reference sequence). Losses at the gene ends were 6 bases for V and 0 bases for J; bases not matched to a gene: 5. This CDR3 is 15 amino acids long. The CDR3 loop reads CASSIGQVSYNEQFF. The DNA of the CDR3 is TGTGCCAGCAGTATCGGACAGGTCTCCTACAATGAGCAGTTCTTC.

The CDR3 DNA reads TGTGCCACCAGTGCCCCTAGACAGGGGCCCGGGGAGCTGTTTTTT. Protein: CATSAPRQGPGELFF. V usage is TRBV24-1 and J usage is TRBJ2-2, with 8 nucleotides matching TRBD1. There are 15 residues in the CDR3. From germline, CDR1 is KGHDR and CDR2 SFDVKD. The V gene end was trimmed by 5 bases and the J gene end by 6 bases; junction bases not matched to a gene: 7.

This clone was detected only once. J is TRBJ1-2 and V is TRBV9; TRBD1 matches at 7 bases. Germline loops: CDR1 SGDLS, CDR2 YYNGEE. This CDR3 spans 16 amino acids. The ends lost 4 bases at V and 3 bases at J; junction bases unmatched: 12. CDR3 DNA: TGTGCCAGCAGCTCTAATCCGGGACAGCAAGACTATGGCTACACCTTC. Its protein product is CASSSNPGQQDYGYTF.

The chain links TRBV10-2 to TRBJ2-1; TRBD2 aligns across 13 bases. Looked up from germline, CDR1 is WSHSY and CDR2 is SAAADI. V dropped 5 bases and J dropped 7; count of bases not matched to a gene: 5. CDR3 length: 15 amino acids. CDR3 coding DNA: TGCGCCAGCAGTAGACTAGCGGGGGGTTCTAATGAGCAGTTCTTC. It codes for CASSRLAGGSNEQFF.

The chain carries TRBV7-9 and TRBJ2-5; the D is unclear. Trimming took off 6 bases at V and 0 bases at J, with 11 bases between the two ends. Looked up from germline, CDR1 is SEHNR and CDR2 is FQNEAQ (reference sequence). The CDR3 covers 14 residues. Written as DNA, the CDR3 is TGTGCCAGCAGTCTCTCAGTCTACCAAGAGACCCAGTACTTC. It is translated as CASSLSVYQETQYF.

V and J are TRBV5-1 and TRBJ1-2; D is perhaps TRBD1 (5 bases). The CDR3 has 15 amino acids. Germline V gene sequence: CDR1 SGHRS, CDR2 YFSETQ. Trimming stripped 0 bases from V and 7 bases from J, with 16 bases between. DNA of the CDR3: TGCGCCAGCAGCTTGGTAGGGGCGGACCCCTTTGGCTACACCTTC. Protein: CASSLVGADPFGYTF. Drawing the rest from reference TRBV5-1 and TRBJ1-2, the complete variable domain is KAGVTQTPRYLIKTRGQQVTLSCSPISGHRSVSWYQQTPGQGLQFLFEYFSETQRNKGNFPGRFSGRQFSNSRSEMNVSTLELGDSALYLCASSLVGADPFGYTFGSGTRLTVV.

The genes are TRBV19 and TRBJ2-2; 8 nucleotides line up with TRBD1. The CDR3 has 18 residues. With 3 bases clipped from V and 4 bases from J, the junction kept 13 bases outside the gene matches. From germline, CDR1 is LNHDA and CDR2 SQIVND (reference sequence). CDR3 protein: CASSISSPRGRLTGELFF. CDR3 nucleotide sequence: TGTGCCAGTAGTATTTCGTCCCCCAGGGGGCGCCTCACCGGGGAGCTGTTTTTT. The full variable domain, completed using reference TRBV19 and TRBJ2-2, is DGGITQSPKYLFRKEGQNVTLSCEQNLNHDAMYWYRQDPGQGLRLIYYSQIVNDFQKGDIAEGYSVSREKKESFPLTVTSAQKNPTAFYLCASSISSPRGRLTGELFFGEGSRLTVL.

A word on this clone: One junction end disagrees with the germline gene, perhaps due to a read error. Written as DNA, the CDR3 is TGCGCCAGCAGCCAGAGGGAGATCCAGTACTTC. This encodes CASSQREIQYF. The chain recombines TRBV4-1 with TRBJ2-5; a weak D match, TRBD2 (5 bases). Germline V CDR1 and CDR2: MGHRA, YSYEKL. This CDR3 is 11 amino acids long.

This clone was detected only once. J is TRBJ1-2 and V is TRBV7-2; 8 bases line up with TRBD1. With V trimmed by 4 bases and J by 6 bases, 7 bases remained unmatched. This CDR3 is built from 14 residues. The germline gives CDR1 SGHTA, CDR2 FQGNSA. CDR3 nucleotide sequence: TGTGCCAGCAGCTCGATGGACAGGGTGAATGGCTACACCTTC. Translated, it gives CASSSMDRVNGYTF.

The rearrangement joins TRBV6-5 to TRBJ1-2; D is uncertain. The CDR3 totals 14 residues. The V and J ends lost 7 bases and 0 bases respectively, with 12 bases between them. Germline V gene sequence: CDR1 MNHEY, CDR2 SVGAGI. DNA for the CDR3: TGTGCCAGCACCAGACCAGCGTCTAACTATGGCTACACCTTC. Translation: CASTRPASNYGYTF.

CDR3 DNA sequence: TGTGCCAGCAGCCACTGGACAGGGGCTAATTCACCCCTCCACTTT. It encodes CASSHWTGANSPLHF. This rearrangement joins TRBV5-6 to TRBJ1-6; TRBD1 matches at 9 bases. This CDR3 contains 15 residues. Trimming cost V 4 bases and J 6 bases; bases outside gene matches: 5. Germline CDR1 reads SGHDT; CDR2 reads YYEEEE.

As regards this clone: The sample has other DNA sequences that encode this CDR3 too. This sequence joins TRBV4-1 and TRBJ1-6; D is possibly TRBD1 (5 bases). Germline CDR1 is MGHRA and CDR2 is YSYEKL. V lost 0 bases and J lost 7, with 13 bases in between. The CDR3 loop spans 16 amino acids. CDR3 residues: CASSQDSQGRNSPLHF. CDR3 DNA sequence: TGCGCCAGCAGCCAAGATAGTCAGGGAAGAAATTCACCCCTCCACTTT.

The chain employs TRBV25-1 and TRBJ1-1, with a weak D call TRBD1 (6 bases). The CDR3 runs to 14 residues. V shed 6 bases and J shed 7 bases, with 18 bases lying between them. Looked up from germline, CDR1 is MGHDK and CDR2 is SYGVNS. DNA for the CDR3: TGTGCCAGCAGGGGGGGGCAGGGAAGGATTGAAGCTTTCTTT. Protein: CASRGGQGRIEAFF.